This T cell receptor (beta chain) was found in a study of blood T cell repertoires in COVID-19. V was trimmed by 10 bases and J by 6 bases, leaving 15 bases between them. This CDR3 contains 12 residues. TCRdb's table, derived via immunoSEQ multiplex PCR, lists solely in-frame clones and lacks some. The repertoire holds some 190,000 clones, with around 84% as singletons. Cohort placement rested on clinical history that participants reported themselves. The receptor's source is a woman in her 30s who had been exposed to COVID-19. The chain links TRBV12-3 or TRBV12-4 to TRBJ1-2, with D tentatively TRBD1 (5 bases). Specimen: PBMCs or T cells enriched from blood (not recorded which). CDR3 bases: TGTGCCACCACGTGGGGGAGGGATGGCTACACCTTC. It encodes CATTWGRDGYTF.